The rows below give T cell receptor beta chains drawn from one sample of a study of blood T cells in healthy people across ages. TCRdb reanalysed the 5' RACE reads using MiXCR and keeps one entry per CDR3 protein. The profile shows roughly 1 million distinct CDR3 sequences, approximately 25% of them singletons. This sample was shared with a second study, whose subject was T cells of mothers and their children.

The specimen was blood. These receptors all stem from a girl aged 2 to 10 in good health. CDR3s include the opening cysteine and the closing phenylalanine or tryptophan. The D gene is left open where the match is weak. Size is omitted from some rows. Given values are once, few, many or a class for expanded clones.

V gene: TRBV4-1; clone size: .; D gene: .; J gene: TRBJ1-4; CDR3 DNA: TGCGCCAGCAGCCAAGATCAGTGGCTCGAAAAACTGTTTTTT; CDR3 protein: CASSQDQWLEKLFF
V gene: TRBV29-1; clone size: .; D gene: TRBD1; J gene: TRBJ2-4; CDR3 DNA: TGCAGCGTTACCGGACAGGGGGCTAACATTCAGTACTTC; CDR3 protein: CSVTGQGANIQYF
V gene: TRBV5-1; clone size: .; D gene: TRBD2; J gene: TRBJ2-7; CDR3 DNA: TGCGCCAGCAGCCTTTATACTAGCGGAGGGTTCGGAGAGCAGTACTTC; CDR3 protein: CASSLYTSGGFGEQYF
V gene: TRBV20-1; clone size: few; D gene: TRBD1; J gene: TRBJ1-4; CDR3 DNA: TGCAGTGCCAAAGACAGGGGTTCCTCAGCGGGTGAAAAACTGTTTTTT; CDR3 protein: CSAKDRGSSAGEKLFF
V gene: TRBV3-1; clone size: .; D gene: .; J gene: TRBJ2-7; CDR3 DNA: TGTGCCAGCAGCCAAGACAGTTTTACCTACGAGCAGTACTTC; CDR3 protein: CASSQDSFTYEQYF
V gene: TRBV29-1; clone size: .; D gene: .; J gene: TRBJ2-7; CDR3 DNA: TGCAGCGTTGGGAGACGGAGCTACGAGCAGTACTTC; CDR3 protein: CSVGRRSYEQYF
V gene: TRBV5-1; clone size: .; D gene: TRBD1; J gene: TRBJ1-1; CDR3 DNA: TGCGCCAGCAGCCCAGGACAGGCCCAAATGAACACTGAAGCTTTCTTT; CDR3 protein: CASSPGQAQMNTEAFF
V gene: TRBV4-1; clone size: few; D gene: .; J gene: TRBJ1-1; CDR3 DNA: TGCGCCAGCACTGCCCCAGAGGGGATCCCCTCGAACACTGAAGCTTTCTTT; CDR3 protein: CASTAPEGIPSNTEAFF
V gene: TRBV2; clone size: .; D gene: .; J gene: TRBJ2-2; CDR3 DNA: TGTGCCAGCAGTGTTAAGTCCCCGACGTCCACCGGGGAGCTGTTTTTT; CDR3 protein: CASSVKSPTSTGELFF
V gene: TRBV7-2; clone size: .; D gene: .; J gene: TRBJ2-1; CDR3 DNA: TGTGCCAGCAGTTTTAGCAGGAGGAATGAGCAGTTCTTC; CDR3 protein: CASSFSRRNEQFF
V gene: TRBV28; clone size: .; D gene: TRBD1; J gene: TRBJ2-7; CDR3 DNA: TGTGCCAGCACGGATTTCAGACAGGGGGTCTTCTACGAGCAGTACTTC; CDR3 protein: CASTDFRQGVFYEQYF
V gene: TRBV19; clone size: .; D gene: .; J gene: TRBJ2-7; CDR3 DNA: TGTGCCAGTAGTATCCAGGCACTTGCCCCCGGCTACGAGCAGTACTTC; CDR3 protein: CASSIQALAPGYEQYF
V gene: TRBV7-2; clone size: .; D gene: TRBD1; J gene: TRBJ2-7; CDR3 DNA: TGTGCCAGCGGGTTTGAGACAGGGGAATACGAGCAGTACTTC; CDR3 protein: CASGFETGEYEQYF
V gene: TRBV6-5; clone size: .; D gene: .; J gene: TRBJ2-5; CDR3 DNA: TGTGCCAGCAGTTGGTCGGCTCAGCGGACCCAGTACTTC; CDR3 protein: CASSWSAQRTQYF
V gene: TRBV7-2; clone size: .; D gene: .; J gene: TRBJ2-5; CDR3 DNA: TGTGCCAGCACCTCCCTCCTCCTTGTACAGTACTTC; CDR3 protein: CASTSLLLVQYF
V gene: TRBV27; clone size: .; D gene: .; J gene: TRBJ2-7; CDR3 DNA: TGTGCCAGCAGTTTCGGTGGCCACCTATCCTACGAGCAGTACTTC; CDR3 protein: CASSFGGHLSYEQYF
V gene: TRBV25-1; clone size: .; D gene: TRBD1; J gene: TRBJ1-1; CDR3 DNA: TGTGCCAGCAGTGTAGGGGGCCTATCGGGACAGGGGGTAAAAGCTTTCTTT; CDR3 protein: CASSVGGLSGQGVKAFF
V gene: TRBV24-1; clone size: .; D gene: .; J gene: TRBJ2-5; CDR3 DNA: TGTGCCACCAGTGATACGAGGGGCGGAGAGACCCAGTACTTC; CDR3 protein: CATSDTRGGETQYF
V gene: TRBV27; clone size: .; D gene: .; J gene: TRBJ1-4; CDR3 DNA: TGTGCCAGCGCCGAAAGAGCAACTAATGAAAAACTGTTTTTT; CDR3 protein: CASAERATNEKLFF
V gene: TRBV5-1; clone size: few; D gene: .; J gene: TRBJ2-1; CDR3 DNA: TGCGCCAGCAGCTTGTTTTACGCTGAGACAGGAGGAAATGAGCAGTTCTTC; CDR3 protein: CASSLFYAETGGNEQFF
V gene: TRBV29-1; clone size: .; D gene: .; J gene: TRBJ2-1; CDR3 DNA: TGCAGCGTCCTCCGGGATTTGCACAATGAGCAGTTCTTC; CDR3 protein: CSVLRDLHNEQFF
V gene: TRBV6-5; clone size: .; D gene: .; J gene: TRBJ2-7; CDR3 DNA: TGTGCCAGCAGTAAAATGCAGGGTTCCTACGAGCAGTACTTC; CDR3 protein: CASSKMQGSYEQYF
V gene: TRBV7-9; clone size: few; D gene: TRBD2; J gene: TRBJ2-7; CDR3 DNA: TGTGCCAGCAGCCCAGCCCGGGTAGCGGGGAACGAGCAGTACTTC; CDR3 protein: CASSPARVAGNEQYF
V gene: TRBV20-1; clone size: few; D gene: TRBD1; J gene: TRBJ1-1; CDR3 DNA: TGCAGTGCTAGAGGGGACAGTAGAATGAACACTGAAGCTTTCTTT; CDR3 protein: CSARGDSRMNTEAFF
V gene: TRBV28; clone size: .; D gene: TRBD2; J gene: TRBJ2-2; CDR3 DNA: TGTGCCATCATCGGGACTAGCGGGAGATTGGACACCGGGGAGCTGTTTTTT; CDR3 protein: CAIIGTSGRLDTGELFF
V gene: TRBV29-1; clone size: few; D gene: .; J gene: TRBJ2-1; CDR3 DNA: TGCAGCGTTGGCCTAGTCCAGGGTAAGGTCAATGAGCAGTTCTTC; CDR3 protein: CSVGLVQGKVNEQFF
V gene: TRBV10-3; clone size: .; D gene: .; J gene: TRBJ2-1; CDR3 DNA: TGTGCCATCAGTGAGGATGGGCCCTCTTCAGGCAATGAGCAGTTCTTC; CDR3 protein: CAISEDGPSSGNEQFF
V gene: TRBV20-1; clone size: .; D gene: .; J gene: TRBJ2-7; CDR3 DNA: TGCAGTGCTCGATCTGGGTCTCCACTCTCCGAGCAGTACTTC; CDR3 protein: CSARSGSPLSEQYF
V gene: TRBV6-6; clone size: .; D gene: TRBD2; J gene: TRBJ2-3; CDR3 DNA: TGTGCCAGCAGTAGGGGGGCTAGCGGGGACAGCACGCAGTATTTT; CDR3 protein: CASSRGASGDSTQYF
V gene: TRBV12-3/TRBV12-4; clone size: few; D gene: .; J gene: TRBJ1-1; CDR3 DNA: TGTGCCAGCAGTTTAATCTCTAAGAACACTGAAGCTTTCTTT; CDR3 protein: CASSLISKNTEAFF
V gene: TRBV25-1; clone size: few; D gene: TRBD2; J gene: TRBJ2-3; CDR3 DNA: TGTGCCAGCAGTGATCCTAACCCGGGACTAGTGGCAGATACGCAGTATTTT; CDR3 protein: CASSDPNPGLVADTQYF
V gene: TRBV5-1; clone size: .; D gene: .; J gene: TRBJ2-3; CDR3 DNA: TGCGCCAGCAGCTTAAGTCAGGGAGGTGCGTCAGATACGCAGTATTTT; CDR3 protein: CASSLSQGGASDTQYF
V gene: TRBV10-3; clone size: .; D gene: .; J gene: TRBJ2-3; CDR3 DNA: TGTGCCATCAGTAGCCCCGACCTCACAGATACGCAGTATTTT; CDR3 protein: CAISSPDLTDTQYF
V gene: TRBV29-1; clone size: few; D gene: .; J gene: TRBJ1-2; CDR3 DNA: TGCAGCGTTGTGGCGCAAGACGGGACCTATGGCTACACCTTC; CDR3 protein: CSVVAQDGTYGYTF
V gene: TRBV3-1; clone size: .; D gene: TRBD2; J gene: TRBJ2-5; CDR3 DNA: TGTGCCAGCAGTTCCGTCGGGACTATCGAGGAGACCCAGTACTTC; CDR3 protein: CASSSVGTIEETQYF
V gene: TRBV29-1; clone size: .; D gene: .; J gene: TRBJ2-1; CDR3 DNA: TGCAGCGTTGACCGAGAGGGAGCGCAGTTCTTC; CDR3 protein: CSVDREGAQFF
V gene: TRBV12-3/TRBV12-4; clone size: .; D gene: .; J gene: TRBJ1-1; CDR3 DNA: TGTGCCAGCACCCCTGAGAGTAATGAAGCTTTCTTT; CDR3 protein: CASTPESNEAFF
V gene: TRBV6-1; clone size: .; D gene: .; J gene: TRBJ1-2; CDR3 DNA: TGTGCCAGCAGTGACGGGGGGGATATCGACTATGGCTACACCTTC; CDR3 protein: CASSDGGDIDYGYTF
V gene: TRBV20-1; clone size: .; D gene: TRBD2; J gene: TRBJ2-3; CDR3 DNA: TGCAGTGTTTTTACACTAGCGGCCAGCACAGATACGCAGTATTTT; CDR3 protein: CSVFTLAASTDTQYF
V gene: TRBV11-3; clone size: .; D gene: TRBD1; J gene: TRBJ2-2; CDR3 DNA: TGTGCCAGCAGCGCGACAGGGGGTTTCGTCACCGGGGAGCTGTTTTTT; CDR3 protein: CASSATGGFVTGELFF
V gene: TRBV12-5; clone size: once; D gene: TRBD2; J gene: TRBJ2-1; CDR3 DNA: TGTGCTAGTGGTTCGCTTTGGGCTAGCGGGAGCAGGAATGAGCAGTTCTTC; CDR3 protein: CASGSLWASGSRNEQFF
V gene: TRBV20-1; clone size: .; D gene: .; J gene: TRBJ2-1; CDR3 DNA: TGCAGTGCGTGGGCGGGGAACCTGGGGTACAATGAGCAGTTCTTC; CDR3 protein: CSAWAGNLGYNEQFF
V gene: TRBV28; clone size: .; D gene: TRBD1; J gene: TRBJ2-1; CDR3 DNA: TGTGCCAGCAGTTCGGACAGGGCGGCACCCCATGAGCAGTTCTTC; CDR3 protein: CASSSDRAAPHEQFF